Below, 22 T cell receptor beta chains from the same sample are listed, as sequenced in a study of beta chain features in type 1 diabetes. The study's findings and limits: Researchers report that Type 1 diabetes patients had moderately but significantly shorter TCRB CDR3s across all four CD4+ subsets.

Antigen specificity for these receptors is unknown. Expressed TCRB transcripts were sequenced, since all the RNA that had been isolated was reverse transcribed. Assay used: immunoSEQ multiplex PCR; TCRdb lists only in-frame clones, some missing. The sample lists around 250,000 clones; 20% were seen once. Sequenced sample: naive CD4+ T cells from blood. All receptors come from a woman aged 40 to 55 with type 1 diabetes.

The rearrangement joins TRBV10-3 to TRBJ2-5; 8 bases are shared with TRBD2. The CDR3 is made up of 18 amino acids. V dropped 3 bases and J dropped 3; count of bases not matched to a gene: 15. CDR1 is ENHRY, CDR2 SYGVKD, per germline. For the CDR3, the DNA is TGTGCCATCAGTGACCCGAACCCAGCGGGGGAGCGGAAAGAGACCCAGTACTTC. The encoded protein is CAISDPNPAGERKETQYF.

As to this clone: At one end, the junction sequence differs from germline, possibly due to a read error. The chain carries TRBV4-3 and TRBJ2-3; maybe TRBD2 (5 bases). The CDR3 sequence is 13 residues long. The V gene's germline CDR1 is LGHNA and CDR2 YSLEER. CDR3 in amino acids: CASSQRVPDTQCF. The CDR3 DNA follows: TGCGCCAGCAGCCAGAGGGTGCCAGATACGCAGTGTTTT.

The CDR3 sequence: CATSTSLGGTPTYEQYF. For the CDR3, the DNA is TGTGCCACCAGCACGAGCCTGGGGGGTACCCCTACCTACGAGCAGTACTTC. This chain joins TRBV15 and TRBJ2-7, with a possible D match to TRBD2 (6 bases). The germline V gene has CDR1 LNHNV and CDR2 YYDKDF (reference sequence). V was shortened by 4 bases and J by 2 bases, with 21 bases between the two germline ends. This CDR3 has 17 amino acids.

V is TRBV5-4 and J is TRBJ1-6; D perhaps matches TRBD1 (6 bases). Trimming stripped 4 bases from V and 0 bases from J, with 20 bases between. Germline CDR1 is SGHNT and CDR2 is YYREEE (reference sequence). The CDR3 has 19 residues. CDR3 in DNA: TGTGCCAGCAGCCCGGACAGCCCGACACTTTACTCCTATAATTCACCCCTCCACTTT. Residues: CASSPDSPTLYSYNSPLHF. The whole variable domain, filled in from reference TRBV5-4 and TRBJ1-6, reads ETGVTQSPTHLIKTRGQQVTLRCSSQSGHNTVSWYQQALGQGPQFIFQYYREEENGRGNFPPRFSGLQFPNYSSELNVNALELDDSALYLCASSPDSPTLYSYNSPLHFGNGTRLTVT.

This clone was counted only a few times. The chain carries TRBV5-1 and TRBJ2-1, with a tentative D call TRBD1 (5 bases). V lost 0 bases and J 9 bases, leaving 19 bases between the germline ends. CDR1 is SGHRS and CDR2 is YFSETQ in the germline V gene. This CDR3 is built from 16 residues. This CDR3 is CASSLAGMAQRGEQFF. DNA of the CDR3: TGCGCCAGCAGCTTGGCCGGCATGGCTCAAAGGGGTGAGCAGTTCTTC.

This clone was picked up a small number of times. This chain joins TRBV18 and TRBJ2-7; D may be TRBD2 (6 bases). CDR3 length: 18 residues. The V gene's germline CDR1 is KGHSH and CDR2 LQKENI. V was shortened by 1 base and J by 3 bases, with 22 bases between the two germline ends. The CDR3 protein is CASSPQGRAGSWVYEQYF. The CDR3 bases are TGTGCCAGCTCACCACAGGGGCGCGCGGGAAGTTGGGTCTACGAGCAGTACTTC.

The chain has TRBV7-2 and TRBJ2-3, with D perhaps TRBD2 (6 bases). The CDR3 extends over 15 amino acids. Looked up from germline, CDR1 is SGHTA and CDR2 is FQGNSA. Between the trimmed V and J ends, which lost 2 bases and 2 bases, there was a span of 11 bases. The CDR3 DNA sequence: TGTGCCAGCAGCTTACTGGGGGGTGCCACAGATACGCAGTATTTT. It translates to CASSLLGGATDTQYF.

The chain recombines TRBV2 with TRBJ1-5; D is perhaps TRBD1 (5 bases). V dropped 8 bases and J dropped 3 bases, with 11 bases sitting between them. The CDR3 totals 13 residues. Germline CDR1 is SNHLY and CDR2 is FYNNEI. CDR3 in DNA: TGTGCCAGCTCTGGGACTCTCAATCAGCCCCAGCATTTT. It yields the protein CASSGTLNQPQHF.

This clone turned up a few times. The chain uses TRBV15 and TRBJ1-1; 7 nucleotides match TRBD1. This CDR3 is built from 14 residues. Germline V gene data show CDR1 as LNHNV and CDR2 as YYDKDF (reference sequence). Trimming removed 6 bases from V and 3 bases from J; junction bases left unmatched: 7. The CDR3 sequence: CATREAGQDTEAFF. The DNA of the CDR3 is TGTGCCACCAGAGAAGCCGGACAGGACACTGAAGCTTTCTTT.

V is TRBV11-2 and J is TRBJ2-7; perhaps TRBD1 as D (5 bases). Deletions cut 5 bases from V and 3 bases from J, with 14 bases between. CDR3 size: 14 residues. Germline V gives CDR1 SGHAT, CDR2 FQNNGV. CDR3 sequence (DNA): TGTGCCAGCAGCCGCCAGGGCCGAAACTACGAGCAGTACTTC. Protein product: CASSRQGRNYEQYF.

The V and J genes are TRBV5-1 and TRBJ2-5; no reliable D call. In germline, CDR1 is SGHRS, CDR2 YFSETQ. The CDR3 spans 11 residues. The V end was cut by 6 bases, the J end by 2 bases, with 5 bases between. CDR3 coding DNA: TGCGCCAGCACCCTTCAAGAGACCCAGTACTTC. It translates to CASTLQETQYF.

The chain links TRBV25-1 to TRBJ2-3; 7 positions match TRBD1. Trimming at V came to 1 base and at J to 5 bases, leaving 12 bases not matched to a gene. The CDR3 has 17 amino acids. Germline CDR1 is MGHDK and CDR2 is SYGVNS. The CDR3 nucleotides read TGTGCCAGCAGTGAATGGAAGACAGGGAAGTGGGGAGATACGCAGTATTTT. Translating gives CASSEWKTGKWGDTQYF.

This sequence joins TRBV7-9 and TRBJ2-1; the D is unclear. This CDR3 spans 13 amino acids. CDR1 and CDR2 from the germline V gene are SEHNR and FQNEAQ (reference sequence). Trimming took off 9 bases at V and 0 bases at J, with 9 bases between the two ends. The CDR3 region is CASRLSSYNEQFF. The CDR3 DNA sequence: TGTGCCAGTAGACTTAGCTCCTACAATGAGCAGTTCTTC.

The rearrangement uses TRBV2 and TRBJ1-1; D unresolved. Germline V gene sequence: CDR1 SNHLY, CDR2 FYNNEI. The ends were cut back, 4 bases at V and 1 base at J, with 7 bases in the middle. The CDR3 loop spans 13 amino acids. This chain's CDR3 is CASSARENTEAFF. In DNA form, the CDR3 reads TGTGCCAGCAGTGCCCGGGAGAACACTGAAGCTTTCTTT.

This clone was observed a handful of times. The gene calls are TRBV29-1 and TRBJ2-5, with 9 positions matching TRBD1. The CDR3 covers 14 residues. Germline lookup yields CDR1 SQVTM and CDR2 ANQGSEA. V was pared by 6 bases and J by 5 bases, with 10 bases of the junction left unmatched. In DNA, the CDR3 is TGCAGCGTGGATGGGACAGGGCTTTGGGAGACCCAGTACTTC. Translation: CSVDGTGLWETQYF.

The chain uses TRBV5-1 and TRBJ1-2, with a weak D call TRBD1 (6 bases). V shed 0 bases and J shed 6 bases, with 15 bases lying between them. Germline assignment: CDR1 SGHRS and CDR2 YFSETQ. The CDR3 contains 15 residues. As DNA, the CDR3 is TGCGCCAGCAGCTTGGCCGGGGGGCTGGAGGATGGCTACACCTTC. Translated, it gives CASSLAGGLEDGYTF. Full variable domain (missing parts from reference TRBV5-1 and TRBJ1-2): KAGVTQTPRYLIKTRGQQVTLSCSPISGHRSVSWYQQTPGQGLQFLFEYFSETQRNKGNFPGRFSGRQFSNSRSEMNVSTLELGDSALYLCASSLAGGLEDGYTFGSGTRLTVV.

The J gene is TRBJ1-5, the V gene TRBV21-1; no DNA check was done on the table's D call, TRBD1. TRBV21-1 is recorded as a pseudogene. The CDR3 runs to 14 residues. CDR3 protein: CASRRQVCNQPQHF. The CDR3 nucleotides are TGTGCCAGCAGAAGACAGGTTTGCAATCAGCCCCAGCATTTT.

There are a few counts of this clone. The chain couples TRBV18 to TRBJ1-5; TRBD1 is a possible D gene (5 bases). Trimming left V 3 bases short and J 2 bases short, with 11 bases between. This CDR3 spans 15 amino acids. Germline CDR1 and CDR2: KGHSH and LQKENI. CDR3 sequence: CASSPDNIGNQPQHF. The CDR3 coding sequence is TGTGCCAGCTCACCGGACAATATAGGCAATCAGCCCCAGCATTTT.

The V gene is TRBV2, the J gene TRBJ2-4, with a weak D call TRBD1 (6 bases). CDR1 is SNHLY, CDR2 FYNNEI, per germline. The CDR3 extends over 14 amino acids. V lost 2 bases and J lost 8, with 13 bases in between. The CDR3: CASSELGAADIQYF. The CDR3 DNA follows: TGTGCCAGCAGTGAACTGGGGGCGGCCGACATTCAGTACTTC.

This clone came up a few times. The rearrangement uses TRBV5-1 and TRBJ2-1; D is perhaps TRBD1 (6 bases). Trimming shortened V by 5 bases and J by 5 bases, and 17 bases separated the two germline ends. CDR3 length: 15 residues. The germline V gene encodes CDR1 SGHRS and CDR2 YFSETQ. In DNA form, the CDR3 reads TGCGCCAGCAGACAAGCCGGGACACCGAACAATGAGCAGTTCTTC. Translated, it gives CASRQAGTPNNEQFF.

The CDR3 DNA reads as TGTGCCAGCAGCTTAGCGGGGGACAGGGGCGACGAGCAGTACTTC. Amino acid sequence: CASSLAGDRGDEQYF. The chain has TRBV7-2 and TRBJ2-7; 10 positions match TRBD1. Unmatched junction bases numbered 4, after V lost 0 bases and J lost 5 bases. The germline V gene encodes CDR1 SGHTA and CDR2 FQGNSA. The CDR3 is made up of 15 amino acids.

Regarding this clone: Other DNA sequences within the sample encode an identical CDR3. The chain couples TRBV9 to TRBJ2-1; D is unresolved. Germline assignment: CDR1 SGDLS and CDR2 YYNGEE. This CDR3 comprises 14 residues. Trimming took off 0 bases at V and 0 bases at J, with 4 bases between the two ends. The CDR3 sequence: CASSVGSSYNEQFF. The CDR3 DNA follows: TGTGCCAGCAGCGTAGGTAGCTCCTACAATGAGCAGTTCTTC.